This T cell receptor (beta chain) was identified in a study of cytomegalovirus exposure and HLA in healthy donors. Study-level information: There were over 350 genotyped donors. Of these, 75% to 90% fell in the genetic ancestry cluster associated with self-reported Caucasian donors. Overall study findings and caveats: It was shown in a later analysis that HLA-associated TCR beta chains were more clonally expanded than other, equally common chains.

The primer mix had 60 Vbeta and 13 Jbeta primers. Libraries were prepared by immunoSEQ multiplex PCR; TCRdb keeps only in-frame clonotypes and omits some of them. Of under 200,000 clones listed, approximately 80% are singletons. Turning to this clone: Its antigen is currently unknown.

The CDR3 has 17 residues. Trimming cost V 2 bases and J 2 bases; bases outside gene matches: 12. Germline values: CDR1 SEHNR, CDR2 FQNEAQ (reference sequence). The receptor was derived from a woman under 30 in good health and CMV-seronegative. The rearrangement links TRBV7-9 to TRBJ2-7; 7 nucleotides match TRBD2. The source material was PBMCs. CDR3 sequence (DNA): TGTGCCAGCAGCTTAACCTGGGGGGAGGGCCGAACCTACGAGCAGTACTTC. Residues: CASSLTWGEGRTYEQYF.